This TCR beta chain comes out of a study of cytomegalovirus exposure and HLA in healthy donors. Study observations and caveats: Donors belonging to an Asian-associated ancestry cluster reportedly showed fewer N-insertions in productive TCRs than the approximately 680-donor mean, according to what a later analysis found. Of the V segments, some could not be distinguished, including TRBV6-2 and TRBV6-3, and were excluded. As a later analysis revealed, the rate of TCR association differed by HLA locus, with DRB1 most and HLA-C fewest.

The PCR ran on 60 Vbeta and 13 Jbeta primers. Only in-frame clones appear in the TCRdb table, and some are missing; sequencing was by immunoSEQ multiplex PCR. The sample carries 100,000 to 120,000 clones, about an eighth recorded once. CDR3 length equals 15 residues. CDR1 is MDHEN, CDR2 SYDVKM, per germline. Trimming removed 5 bases from V and 5 bases from J; junction bases left unmatched: 7. As concerns this clone: Its antigen remains unknown.

This TCR was recovered from a man aged 35 to 55 in good health and CMV-seropositive. J is TRBJ2-2 and V is TRBV28; 8 bases are a match to TRBD1. The sequencing input was PBMCs. CDR3 protein: CASSTPGGQTGELFF. The CDR3 DNA sequence: TGTGCCAGCAGTACCCCAGGGGGCCAGACCGGGGAGCTGTTTTTT.